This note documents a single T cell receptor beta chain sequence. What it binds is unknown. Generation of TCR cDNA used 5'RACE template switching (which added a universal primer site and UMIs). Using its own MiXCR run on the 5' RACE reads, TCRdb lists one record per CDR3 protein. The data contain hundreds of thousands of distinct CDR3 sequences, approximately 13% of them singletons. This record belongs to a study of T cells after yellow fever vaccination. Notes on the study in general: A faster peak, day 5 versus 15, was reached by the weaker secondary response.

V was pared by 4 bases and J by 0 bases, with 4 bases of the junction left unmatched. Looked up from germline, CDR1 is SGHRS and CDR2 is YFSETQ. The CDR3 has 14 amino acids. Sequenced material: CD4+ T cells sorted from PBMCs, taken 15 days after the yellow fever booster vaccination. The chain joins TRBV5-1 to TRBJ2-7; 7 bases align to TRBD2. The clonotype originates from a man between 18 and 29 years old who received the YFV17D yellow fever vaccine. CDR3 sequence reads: CASSNPSGSYEQYF. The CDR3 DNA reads TGCGCCAGCAGCAACCCTAGCGGCTCCTACGAGCAGTACTTC.